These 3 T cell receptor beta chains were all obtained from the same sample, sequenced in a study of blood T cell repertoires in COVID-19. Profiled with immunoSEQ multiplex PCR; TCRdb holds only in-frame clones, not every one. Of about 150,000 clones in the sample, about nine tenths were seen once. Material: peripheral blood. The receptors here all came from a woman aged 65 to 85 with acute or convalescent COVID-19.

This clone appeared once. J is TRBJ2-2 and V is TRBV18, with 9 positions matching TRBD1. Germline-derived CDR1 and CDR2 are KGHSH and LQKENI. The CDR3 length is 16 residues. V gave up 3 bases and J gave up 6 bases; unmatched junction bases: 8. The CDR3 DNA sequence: TGTGCCAGCTCACCGCCGGGACAGGGTGCGGCCGGGGAGCTGTTTTTT. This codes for CASSPPGQGAAGELFF.

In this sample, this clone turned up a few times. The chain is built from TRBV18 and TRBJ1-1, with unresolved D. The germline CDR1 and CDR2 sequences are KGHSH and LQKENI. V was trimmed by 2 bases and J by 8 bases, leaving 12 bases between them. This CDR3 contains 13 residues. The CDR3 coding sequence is TGTGCCAGCTCACCAATGGAGACGGTAGAAGCTTTCTTT. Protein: CASSPMETVEAFF.

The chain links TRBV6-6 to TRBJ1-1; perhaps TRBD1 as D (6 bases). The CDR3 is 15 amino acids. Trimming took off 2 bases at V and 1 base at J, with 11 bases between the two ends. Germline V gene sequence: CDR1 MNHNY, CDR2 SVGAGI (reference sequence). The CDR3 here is CASSYRTDQNTEAFF. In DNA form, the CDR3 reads TGTGCCAGCAGTTACCGGACAGACCAGAACACTGAAGCTTTCTTT.